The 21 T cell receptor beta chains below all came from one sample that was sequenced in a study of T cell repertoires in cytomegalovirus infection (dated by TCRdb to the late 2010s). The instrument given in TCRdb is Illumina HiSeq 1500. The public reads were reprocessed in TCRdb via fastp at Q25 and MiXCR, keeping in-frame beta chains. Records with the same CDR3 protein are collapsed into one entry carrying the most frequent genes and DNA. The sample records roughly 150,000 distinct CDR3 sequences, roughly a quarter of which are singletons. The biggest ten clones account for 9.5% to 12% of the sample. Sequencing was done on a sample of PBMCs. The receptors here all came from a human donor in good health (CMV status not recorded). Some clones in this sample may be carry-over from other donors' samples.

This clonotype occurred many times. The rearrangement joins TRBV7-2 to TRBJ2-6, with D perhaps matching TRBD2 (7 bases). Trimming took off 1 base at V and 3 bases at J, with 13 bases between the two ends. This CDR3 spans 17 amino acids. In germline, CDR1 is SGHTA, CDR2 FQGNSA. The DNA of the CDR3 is TGTGCCAGCAGCTTAGGGGGGGGGCTAGGTGGGGCCAACGTCCTGACTTTC. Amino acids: CASSLGGGLGGANVLTF.

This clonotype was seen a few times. The CDR3 loop is CASSQEEMGSLFRGYTF. The CDR3 DNA is TGCGCCAGCAGCCAAGAGGAAATGGGGAGCCTATTCCGCGGCTACACCTTC. The chain has TRBV4-1 and TRBJ1-2; no firm D call. Germline V CDR1 and CDR2: MGHRA, YSYEKL. The CDR3 loop spans 17 amino acids. The V and J ends lost 0 bases and 8 bases respectively, with 22 bases between them.

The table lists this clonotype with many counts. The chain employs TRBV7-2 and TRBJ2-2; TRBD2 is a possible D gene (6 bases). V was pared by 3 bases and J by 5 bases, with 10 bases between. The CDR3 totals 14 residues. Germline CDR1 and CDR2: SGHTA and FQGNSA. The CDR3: CASSLGLLTGELFF. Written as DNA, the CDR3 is TGTGCCAGCAGCTTGGGACTGCTTACCGGGGAGCTGTTTTTT.

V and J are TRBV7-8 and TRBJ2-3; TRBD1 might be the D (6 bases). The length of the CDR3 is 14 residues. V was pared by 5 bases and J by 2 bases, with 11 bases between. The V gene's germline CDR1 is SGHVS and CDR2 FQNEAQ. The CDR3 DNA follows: TGTGCCAGCAGCCCTGGACAGCTCACAGATACGCAGTATTTT. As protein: CASSPGQLTDTQYF.

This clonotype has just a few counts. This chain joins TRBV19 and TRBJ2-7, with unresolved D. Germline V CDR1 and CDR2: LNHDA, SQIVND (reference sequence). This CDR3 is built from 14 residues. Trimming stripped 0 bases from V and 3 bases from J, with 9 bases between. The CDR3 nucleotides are TGTGCCAGTAGTATAGACAGGTTCCGCTACGAGCAGTACTTC. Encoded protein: CASSIDRFRYEQYF.

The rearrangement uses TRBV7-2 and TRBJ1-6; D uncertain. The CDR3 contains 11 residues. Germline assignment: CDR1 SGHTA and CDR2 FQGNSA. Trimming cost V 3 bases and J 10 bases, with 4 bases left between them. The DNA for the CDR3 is TGTGCCAGCAGCTTTTCGTCACCCCTCCACTTT. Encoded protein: CASSFSSPLHF.

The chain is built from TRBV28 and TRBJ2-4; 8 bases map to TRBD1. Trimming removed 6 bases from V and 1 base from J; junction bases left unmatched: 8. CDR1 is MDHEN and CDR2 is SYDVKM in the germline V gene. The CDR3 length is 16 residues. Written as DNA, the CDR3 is TGTGCCAGCAGGCCAGGACAGGGAACGGCCAAAAACATTCAGTACTTC. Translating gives CASRPGQGTAKNIQYF.

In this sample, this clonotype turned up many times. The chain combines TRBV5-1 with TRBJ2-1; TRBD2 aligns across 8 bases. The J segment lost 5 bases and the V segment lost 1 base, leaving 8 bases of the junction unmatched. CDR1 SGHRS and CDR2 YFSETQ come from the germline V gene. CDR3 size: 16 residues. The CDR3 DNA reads TGCGCCAGCAGCTTGACAACCGGGACTAGTAACAATGAGCAGTTCTTC. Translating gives CASSLTTGTSNNEQFF. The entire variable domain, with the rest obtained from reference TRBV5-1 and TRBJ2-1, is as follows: KAGVTQTPRYLIKTRGQQVTLSCSPISGHRSVSWYQQTPGQGLQFLFEYFSETQRNKGNFPGRFSGRQFSNSRSEMNVSTLELGDSALYLCASSLTTGTSNNEQFFGPGTRLTVL.

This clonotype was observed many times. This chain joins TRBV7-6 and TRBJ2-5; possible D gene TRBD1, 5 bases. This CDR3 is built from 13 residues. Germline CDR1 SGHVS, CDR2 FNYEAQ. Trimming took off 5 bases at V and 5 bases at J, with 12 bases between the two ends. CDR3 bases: TGTGCCAGCAGCCGAACAGGTCCGGAGACCCAGTACTTC. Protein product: CASSRTGPETQYF. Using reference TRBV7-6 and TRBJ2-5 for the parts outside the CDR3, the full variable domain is GAGVSQSPRYKVTKRGQDVALRCDPISGHVSLYWYRQALGQGPEFLTYFNYEAQQDKSGLPNDRFSAERPEGSISTLTIQRTEQRDSAMYRCASSRTGPETQYFGPGTRLLVL.

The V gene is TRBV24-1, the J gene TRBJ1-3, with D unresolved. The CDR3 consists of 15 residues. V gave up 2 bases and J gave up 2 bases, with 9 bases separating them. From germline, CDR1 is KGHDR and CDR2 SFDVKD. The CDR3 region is CATSDSGAAGNTIYF. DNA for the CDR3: TGTGCCACCAGTGATTCCGGAGCAGCTGGAAACACCATATATTTT.

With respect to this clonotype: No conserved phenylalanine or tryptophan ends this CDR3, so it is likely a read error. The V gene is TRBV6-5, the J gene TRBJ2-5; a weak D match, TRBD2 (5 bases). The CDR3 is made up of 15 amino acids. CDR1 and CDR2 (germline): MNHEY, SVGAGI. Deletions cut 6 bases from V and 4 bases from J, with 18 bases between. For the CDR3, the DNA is TGTGCCAGCAGCCCAACCGGACTTCGGAGAGAGACCCAGTACTTA. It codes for CASSPTGLRRETQYL.

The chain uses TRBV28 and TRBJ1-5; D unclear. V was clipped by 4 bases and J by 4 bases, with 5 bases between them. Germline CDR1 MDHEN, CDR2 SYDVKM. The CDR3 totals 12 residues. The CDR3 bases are TGTGCCAGCAGTTCGATTAATCAGCCCCAGCATTTT. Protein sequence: CASSSINQPQHF.

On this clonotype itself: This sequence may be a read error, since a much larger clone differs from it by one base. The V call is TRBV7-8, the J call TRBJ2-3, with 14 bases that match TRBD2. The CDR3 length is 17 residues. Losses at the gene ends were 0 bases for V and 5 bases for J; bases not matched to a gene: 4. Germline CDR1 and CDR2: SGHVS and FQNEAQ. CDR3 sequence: CASSLAGLAGEVDTQYF. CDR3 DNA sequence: TGTGCCAGCAGCTTAGCGGGACTAGCGGGGGAAGTAGATACGCAGTATTTT. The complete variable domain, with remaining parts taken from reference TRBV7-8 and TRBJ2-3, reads GAGVSQSPRYKVAKRGQDVALRCDPISGHVSLFWYQQALGQGPEFLTYFQNEAQLDKSGLPSDRFFAERPEGSVSTLKIQRTQQEDSAVYLCASSLAGLAGEVDTQYFGPGTRLTVL.

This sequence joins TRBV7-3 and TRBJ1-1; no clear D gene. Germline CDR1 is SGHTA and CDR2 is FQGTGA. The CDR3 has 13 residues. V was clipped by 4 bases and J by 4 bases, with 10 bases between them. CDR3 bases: TGTGCCAGCAGCTCTATTGCGGGCACTGAAGCTTTCTTT. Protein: CASSSIAGTEAFF.

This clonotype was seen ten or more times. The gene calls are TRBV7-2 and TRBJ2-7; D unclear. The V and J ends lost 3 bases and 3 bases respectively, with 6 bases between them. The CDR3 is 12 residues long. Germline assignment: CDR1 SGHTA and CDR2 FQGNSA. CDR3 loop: CASSFPGYEQYF. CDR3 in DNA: TGTGCCAGCAGCTTCCCCGGCTACGAGCAGTACTTC.

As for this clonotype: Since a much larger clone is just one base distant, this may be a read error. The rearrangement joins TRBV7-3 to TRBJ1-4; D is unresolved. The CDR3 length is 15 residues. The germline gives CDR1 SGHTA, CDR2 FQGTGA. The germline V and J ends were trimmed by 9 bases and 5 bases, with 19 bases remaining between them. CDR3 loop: CARSPGGGRNEKLFF. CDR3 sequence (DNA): TGTGCCAGAAGCCCGGGAGGAGGAAGGAATGAAAAACTGTTTTTT.

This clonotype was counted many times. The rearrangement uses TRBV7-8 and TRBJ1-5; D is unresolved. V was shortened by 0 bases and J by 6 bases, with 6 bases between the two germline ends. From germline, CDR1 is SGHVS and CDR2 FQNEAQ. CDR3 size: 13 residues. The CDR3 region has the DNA TGTGCCAGCAGCTTAGCGGAGGGTCAGCCCCAGCATTTT. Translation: CASSLAEGQPQHF.

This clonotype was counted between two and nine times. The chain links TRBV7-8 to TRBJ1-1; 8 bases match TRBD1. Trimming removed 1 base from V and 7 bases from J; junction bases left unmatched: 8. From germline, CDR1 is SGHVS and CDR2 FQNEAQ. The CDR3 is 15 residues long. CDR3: CASSLDPGQALEAFF. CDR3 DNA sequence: TGTGCCAGCAGCTTAGATCCGGGACAGGCCCTTGAAGCTTTCTTT.

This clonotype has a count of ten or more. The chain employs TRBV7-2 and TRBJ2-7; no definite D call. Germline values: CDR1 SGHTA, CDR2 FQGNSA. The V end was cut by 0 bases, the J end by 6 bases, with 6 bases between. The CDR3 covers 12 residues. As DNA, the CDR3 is TGTGCCAGCAGCTTAGCGCTGGGCGAGCAGTACTTC. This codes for CASSLALGEQYF. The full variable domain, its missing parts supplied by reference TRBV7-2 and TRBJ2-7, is GAGVSQSPSNKVTEKGKDVELRCDPISGHTALYWYRQSLGQGLEFLIYFQGNSAPDKSGLPSDRFSAERTGGSVSTLTIQRTQQEDSAVYLCASSLALGEQYFGPGTRLTVT.

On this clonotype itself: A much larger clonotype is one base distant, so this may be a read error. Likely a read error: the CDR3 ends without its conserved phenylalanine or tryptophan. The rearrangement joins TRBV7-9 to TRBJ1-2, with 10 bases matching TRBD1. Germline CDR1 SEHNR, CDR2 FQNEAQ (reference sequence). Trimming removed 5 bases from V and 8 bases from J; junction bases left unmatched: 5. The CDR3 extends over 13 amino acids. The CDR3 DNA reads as TGTGCCAGCAGCGGGACAGGGGCGGGGGGCTACACCTCC. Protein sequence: CASSGTGAGGYTS.

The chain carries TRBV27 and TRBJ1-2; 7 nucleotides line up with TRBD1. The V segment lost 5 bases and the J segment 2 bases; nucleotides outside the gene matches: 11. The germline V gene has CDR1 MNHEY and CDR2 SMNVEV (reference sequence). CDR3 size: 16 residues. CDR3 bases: TGTGCCAGCAGTCGGTTGGTAGGGGGCGCAAACTATGGCTACACCTTC. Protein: CASSRLVGGANYGYTF.